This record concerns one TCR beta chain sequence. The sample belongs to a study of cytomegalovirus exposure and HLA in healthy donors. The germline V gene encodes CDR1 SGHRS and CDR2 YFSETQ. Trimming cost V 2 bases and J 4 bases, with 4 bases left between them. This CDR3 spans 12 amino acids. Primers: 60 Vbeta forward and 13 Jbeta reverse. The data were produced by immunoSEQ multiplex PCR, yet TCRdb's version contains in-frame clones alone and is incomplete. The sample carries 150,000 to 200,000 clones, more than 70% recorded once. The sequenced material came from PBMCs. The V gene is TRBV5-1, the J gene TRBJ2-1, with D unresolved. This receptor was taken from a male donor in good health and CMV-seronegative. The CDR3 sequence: CASSLAYNEQFF. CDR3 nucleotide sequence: TGCGCCAGCAGCTTAGCTTACAATGAGCAGTTCTTC. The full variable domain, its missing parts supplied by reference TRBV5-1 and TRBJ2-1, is KAGVTQTPRYLIKTRGQQVTLSCSPISGHRSVSWYQQTPGQGLQFLFEYFSETQRNKGNFPGRFSGRQFSNSRSEMNVSTLELGDSALYLCASSLAYNEQFFGPGTRLTVL.